This note documents a single T cell receptor beta chain sequence. The data stem from a study of blood T cell repertoires in COVID-19. Background on the study: Sites across the United States, Italy and Spain contributed samples from acute and convalescent COVID-19. Sample material is recorded as cDNA or gDNA derived from T cells, B-cell-depleted T cells, or PBMCs.

Assay used: immunoSEQ multiplex PCR; TCRdb lists only in-frame clones, some missing. The table shows around 260,000 clones, with about 83% occurring only once. Trimming at V came to 4 bases and at J to 2 bases, leaving 3 bases not matched to a gene. Per the germline V gene, CDR1 is LGHDT and CDR2 is YNNKEL (reference sequence). The CDR3 is 14 residues long. This chain joins TRBV3-1 (or the pseudogene TRBV3-2) and TRBJ2-3; TRBD2 matches 7 bases. Material for sequencing was peripheral blood. The sequence derives from a woman between 45 and 65 years old who had recovered from COVID-19. The CDR3 nucleotides read TGTGCCAGCAGCCCTCGGGGGGTCACAGATACGCAGTATTTT. Translation: CASSPRGVTDTQYF.